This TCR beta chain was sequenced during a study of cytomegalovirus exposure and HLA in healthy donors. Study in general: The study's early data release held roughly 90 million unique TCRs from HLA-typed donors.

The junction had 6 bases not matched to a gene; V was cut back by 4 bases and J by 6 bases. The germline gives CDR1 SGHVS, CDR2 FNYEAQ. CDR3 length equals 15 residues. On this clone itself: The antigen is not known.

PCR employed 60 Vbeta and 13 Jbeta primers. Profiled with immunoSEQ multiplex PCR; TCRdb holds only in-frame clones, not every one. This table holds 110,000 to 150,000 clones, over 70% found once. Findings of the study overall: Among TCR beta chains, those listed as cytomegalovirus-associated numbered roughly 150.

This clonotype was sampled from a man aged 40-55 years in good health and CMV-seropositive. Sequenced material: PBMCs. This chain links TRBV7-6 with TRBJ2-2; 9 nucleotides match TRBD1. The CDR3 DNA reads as TGTGCCAGCAGCTCTTTGGGACAGGGTCCCGGGGAGCTGTTTTTT. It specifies CASSSLGQGPGELFF.